These T cell receptor beta chains were read from a single sample in a study of early T cells in non-severe SARS-CoV-2 infection. TCRdb re-analysed the 5' RACE reads in MiXCR, keeping a single row per CDR3 protein. The table lists 60,000 to 65,000 distinct CDR3 sequences, roughly 9% of them singletons, with 13% in the top ten. This specimen was whole blood, taken at baseline. Source of these receptors: an adult who was a healthcare worker with PCR-confirmed SARS-CoV-2 infection or an uninfected control (not recorded which). Each CDR3 is given with its conserved first and last residue. A D gene is named only where the DNA matches it firmly. The listing skips clone size in some rows; elsewhere it reads once, few, many or a size class.

abundance | d_gene | j_gene | v_gene | CDR3aa | CDR3nt
many | TRBD2 | TRBJ2-1 | TRBV7-6 | CASTLAGGFSLNEQFF | TGTGCCAGCACCCTAGCGGGGGGGTTTAGCCTCAATGAGCAGTTCTTC
many | - | TRBJ2-1 | TRBV27 | CASSLLARNEQFF | TGTGCCAGCAGTTTACTGGCCCGGAATGAGCAGTTCTTC
few | TRBD2 | TRBJ2-1 | TRBV7-2 | CASSTRLAGGNEQFF | TGTGCCAGCAGCACCCGACTAGCGGGAGGAAATGAGCAGTTCTTC
few | - | TRBJ2-2 | TRBV12-3/TRBV12-4 | CASSLLVGAGTGELFF | TGTGCCAGCAGTTTACTGGTGGGGGCTGGCACCGGGGAGCTGTTTTTT
few | TRBD1 | TRBJ2-6 | TRBV6-1 | CASSRQGDSGANVLTF | TGTGCCAGCAGTAGACAGGGAGACTCTGGGGCCAACGTCCTGACTTTC
- | - | TRBJ1-1 | TRBV5-4 | CASSGSVGVDTEAFF | TGTGCCAGCAGCGGATCGGTCGGGGTTGATACTGAAGCTTTCTTT
few | - | TRBJ2-2 | TRBV20-1 | CSARAYAATHTGELFF | TGCAGTGCTAGAGCGTATGCGGCGACCCACACCGGGGAGCTGTTTTTT
few | - | TRBJ2-1 | TRBV7-8 | CASSLRRSSYNEQFF | TGTGCCAGCAGCTTAAGGCGGTCCTCCTACAATGAGCAGTTCTTC
few | - | TRBJ2-7 | TRBV7-2 | CASSLVWGSYEQYF | TGTGCCAGCAGCTTAGTCTGGGGGTCCTACGAGCAGTACTTC
few | TRBD2 | TRBJ2-4 | TRBV3-1 | CASSQEVGRDTREPKAKNIQYF | TGTGCCAGCAGCCAAGAAGTCGGGAGGGACACGCGGGAACCGAAAGCCAAAAACATTCAGTACTTC
- | - | TRBJ2-7 | TRBV6-5 | CASSYGAAEQYF | TGTGCCAGCAGTTACGGAGCAGCCGAGCAGTACTTC
- | - | TRBJ2-7 | TRBV28 | CATGRGYEQYF | TGTGCCACCGGTCGGGGGTACGAGCAGTACTTC
few | TRBD1 | TRBJ1-2 | TRBV7-8 | CASSARTGGANGYTF | TGTGCCAGCAGCGCAAGGACAGGGGGCGCGAATGGCTACACCTTC
- | TRBD1 | TRBJ2-6 | TRBV28 | CASSLGDRVSGANVLTF | TGTGCCAGCAGTTTGGGGGACAGGGTATCTGGGGCCAACGTCCTGACTTTC
few | - | TRBJ1-1 | TRBV20-1 | CSARDPRPMNTEAFF | TGCAGTGCTAGAGACCCCAGGCCGATGAACACTGAAGCTTTCTTT
many | - | TRBJ2-1 | TRBV20-1 | CSARWRTYNEQFF | TGCAGTGCCAGGTGGCGGACATACAATGAGCAGTTCTTC
many | - | TRBJ1-2 | TRBV12-3/TRBV12-4 | CASSLVGTMGYTF | TGTGCCAGCAGTTTAGTAGGCACGATGGGTTACACCTTC
many | - | TRBJ2-7 | TRBV20-1 | CSAPGGSSYEQYF | TGCAGTGCTCCAGGAGGGAGCTCCTACGAGCAGTACTTC
- | TRBD2 | TRBJ2-1 | TRBV18 | CASSAPGLAGYNEQFF | TGTGCCAGCTCAGCCCCGGGACTAGCGGGCTACAATGAGCAGTTCTTC
many | - | TRBJ1-4 | TRBV2 | CASRDPPPKLFF | TGTGCCAGCCGGGACCCTCCCCCAAAACTGTTTTTT
few | - | TRBJ2-1 | TRBV12-3/TRBV12-4 | CASTIQLGDEQFF | TGTGCCAGCACAATACAACTCGGGGATGAGCAGTTCTTC
few | - | TRBJ2-1 | TRBV10-3 | CAISESGGNIYNEQFF | TGTGCCATCAGTGAGTCAGGCGGGAATATCTACAATGAGCAGTTCTTC
- | - | TRBJ1-6 | TRBV3-1 | CASSQERGSPLHF | TGTGCCAGCAGCCAGGAAAGGGGCTCACCCCTCCACTTT
few | - | TRBJ1-6 | TRBV6-1 | CASRGDARNSPLHF | TGTGCCAGCAGGGGGGACGCCCGGAATTCACCCCTCCACTTT
- | - | TRBJ1-2 | TRBV6-1 | CASSEVGRYGYTF | TGTGCCAGCAGTGAAGTTGGCAGGTATGGCTACACCTTC
- | - | TRBJ2-1 | TRBV19 | CASSPWGFNNEQFF | TGTGCCAGTAGTCCATGGGGATTTAACAATGAGCAGTTCTTC
few | - | TRBJ1-2 | TRBV18 | CASSPLAGYYGYTF | TGTGCCAGCTCACCACTAGCAGGGTACTATGGCTACACCTTC
few | - | TRBJ2-1 | TRBV7-9 | CASSSSGSGKNNEQFF | TGTGCCAGCAGCTCCTCGGGTAGCGGCAAGAACAATGAGCAGTTCTTC
- | - | TRBJ1-2 | TRBV5-1 | CASSSYGQSSGYTF | TGCGCCAGCAGCAGTTATGGACAGTCGTCTGGCTACACCTTC
many | - | TRBJ2-7 | TRBV5-1 | CASSLASGVYYEQYF | TGCGCCAGCAGCTTGGCCTCTGGAGTCTACTACGAGCAGTACTTC
many | - | TRBJ2-7 | TRBV30 | CAWNLGQSHEQYF | TGTGCCTGGAACCTAGGTCAAAGTCACGAGCAGTACTTC
- | - | TRBJ1-1 | TRBV7-2 | CASSLEAIRVLVDTEAFF | TGTGCCAGCAGCTTAGAGGCCATTCGGGTTCTGGTTGACACTGAAGCTTTCTTT
many | - | TRBJ1-5 | TRBV20-1 | CSARDWRSNQPQHF | TGCAGTGCTAGAGATTGGCGAAGCAATCAGCCCCAGCATTTT
few | TRBD1 | TRBJ1-2 | TRBV4-3 | CASSQDLGTGTGGYGYTF | TGCGCCAGCAGCCAAGATTTAGGGACCGGGACAGGAGGCTATGGCTACACCTTC
many | - | TRBJ1-2 | TRBV3-1 | CASSQDLRAVYGYTF | TGTGCCAGCAGCCAAGATCTCCGGGCGGTCTATGGCTACACCTTC
many | TRBD2 | TRBJ2-7 | TRBV4-3 | CASSLAGTSGEQYF | TGCGCCAGCAGCCTTGCCGGGACTAGCGGCGAGCAGTACTTC
many | TRBD1 | TRBJ1-2 | TRBV6-5 | CASSWRTGTLYYGYTF | TGTGCCAGCAGTTGGAGGACAGGGACCTTATACTATGGCTACACCTTC
few | - | TRBJ2-7 | TRBV4-1 | CASSLDAPAEGEQYF | TGCGCCAGCAGCCTGGACGCCCCAGCCGAAGGCGAGCAGTACTTC
- | - | TRBJ2-5 | TRBV4-2 | CASSPTPAGETQYF | TGTGCCAGCAGTCCGACCCCGGCGGGAGAGACCCAGTACTTC
- | TRBD1 | TRBJ2-1 | TRBV7-6 | CASSPTGGGEQFF | TGTGCCAGCAGCCCGACAGGGGGCGGTGAGCAGTTCTTC
- | - | TRBJ2-7 | TRBV29-1 | CSVGQDVLLEQYF | TGCAGCGTTGGTCAGGACGTTCTTCTCGAGCAGTACTTC
many | - | TRBJ2-7 | TRBV18 | CASSPRGPKDEQYF | TGTGCCAGCTCACCACGAGGGCCGAAGGACGAGCAGTACTTC
few | - | TRBJ2-1 | TRBV3-1 | CASSGTLYNEQFF | TGTGCCAGCAGCGGGACACTATACAATGAGCAGTTCTTC
many | - | TRBJ2-1 | TRBV20-1 | CSARGLGNEQFF | TGCAGTGCTAGAGGCCTTGGCAATGAGCAGTTCTTC
- | TRBD2 | TRBJ2-1 | TRBV7-9 | CASSGTVTSGSWYNEQFF | TGTGCCAGCAGCGGAACAGTGACTAGCGGGAGTTGGTACAATGAGCAGTTCTTC
many | - | TRBJ2-7 | TRBV18 | CASSPQQISYEQYF | TGTGCCAGCTCACCACAGCAGATCTCCTACGAGCAGTACTTC
- | TRBD1 | TRBJ2-4 | TRBV12-3/TRBV12-4 | CASSGQENIQYF | TGTGCCAGCAGCGGACAGGAAAACATTCAGTACTTC
few | - | TRBJ2-7 | TRBV7-2 | CASSLVDTGRNF | TGTGCCAGCAGCTTAGTAGATACGGGGAGGAACTTC
many | TRBD1 | TRBJ2-1 | TRBV3-1 | CASSQETGGTVDNEQFF | TGTGCCAGCAGCCAGGAGACAGGGGGGACTGTAGACAATGAGCAGTTCTTC
few | - | TRBJ2-5 | TRBV28 | CASSPRGARRETQYF | TGTGCCAGCAGTCCTCGGGGGGCGCGTAGGGAGACCCAGTACTTC
many | - | TRBJ2-7 | TRBV13 | CASSTRGGSYEQYF | TGTGCCAGCAGCACCAGGGGGGGGTCCTACGAGCAGTACTTC
- | - | TRBJ1-6 | TRBV5-1 | CASSLESDNSPLHF | TGCGCCAGCAGCTTGGAATCAGACAATTCACCCCTCCACTTT